This TCR beta chain was captured by sequencing in a study of T cells in Graves' hyperthyroidism and ophthalmopathy. In its sample, this clonotype was seen many times. The CDR3 has 13 residues. Germline loops: CDR1 DFQATT, CDR2 SNEGSKA (reference sequence). Trimming took 7 bases from V and 2 from J; bases not matched to a gene: 8. RNA transcripts yielded amplified TCR beta CDR3 regions. The HTBI set primed first-round TCR CDR3 RT-PCR. Using its own MiXCR run on the multiplex PCR reads, TCRdb lists one record per CDR3 protein. This sample has about 350,000 distinct CDR3 sequences, with approximately 15% found just once. For Graves' hyperthyroidism to be stable, ophthalmopathy could not progress within 18 months.

This receptor was obtained from a woman aged 30 to 39 with Graves' hyperthyroidism. The rearrangement links TRBV20-1 to TRBJ2-7; 7 nucleotides match TRBD1. The sequenced material came from blood. CDR3 DNA sequence: TGCAGTGTGGACAGGCCAACCACCTACGAGCAGTACTTC. Translating gives CSVDRPTTYEQYF.